The clone carrying this T cell receptor beta chain was seen more than once but under ten times. Its antigen is not identified. The record originates from a study of T cell responses to AZD1222 COVID-19 vaccine. Broader study findings: White British donors predominated, females outnumbered males, and clonal diversity was possibly underestimated. Among spike-specific TCRs, nearly half reportedly target unmutated variant regions.

V lost 5 bases to trimming and J lost 11 bases, with 24 bases between them. The germline V gene has CDR1 MNHNS and CDR2 SASEGT. The CDR3 sequence is 15 residues long. Only in-frame clones appear in the TCRdb table, and some are missing; sequencing was by immunoSEQ multiplex PCR. This table holds about 96,000 clones, about nine tenths found once. V is TRBV6-1 and J is TRBJ1-1; D is uncertain. The source is an adult in good health. Sequencing used peripheral blood, obtained on day 0 of AZD1222 vaccination. The CDR3 sequence is CASSNLYGPAGWAFF. CDR3 nucleotides: TGTGCCAGCAGTAATTTGTATGGACCCGCCGGGTGGGCTTTCTTT.